The rows below give T cell receptor beta chains drawn from one sample of a study of Ad26.COV2.S vaccination and SARS-CoV-2 variants. Sequencing was performed with immunoSEQ multiplex PCR; in TCRdb, only in-frame clones are kept and a portion is missing. This table holds about 480,000 clones, roughly 85% found once. The sample in question was peripheral blood, obtained in a trial of Ad26.COV2.S vaccine versus placebo. The source is a person aged 18 to 59 who received the Ad26.COV2.S COVID-19 vaccine or a placebo. Both conserved end residues are part of each CDR3. Fields, in order: V gene, D gene, J gene, clone size, CDR3 length, CDR3 DNA, CDR3 protein. D genes are given only for firm matches. The listing skips clone size in some rows; elsewhere it reads once, few, many or a size class.

TRBV5-5	TRBD2	TRBJ2-1	-	15	TGTGCCAGCACGCTACTAGCGGGAGCCCACAATGAGCAGTTCTTC	CASTLLAGAHNEQFF
TRBV6-2/TRBV6-3	-	TRBJ2-7	-	17	TGTGCCAGCAGCCACCTCCCGGGACCCCAAGGCTCCTACGAGCAGTACTTC	CASSHLPGPQGSYEQYF
TRBV19	TRBD2	TRBJ2-1	-	18	TGTGCCAGTAGTCCTCGGACTAGCGGGAGGAGCTCCTACAATGAGCAGTTCTTC	CASSPRTSGRSSYNEQFF
TRBV5-1	TRBD1	TRBJ1-2	once	17	TGCGCCAGCAACCTCGGCACAGGGGCGGCAGCTAACTATGGCTACACCTTC	CASNLGTGAAANYGYTF
TRBV25-1	-	TRBJ1-5	-	14	TGTGCCAGCCAAGGGTCAGGCCAGTATCAGCCCCAGCATTTT	CASQGSGQYQPQHF
TRBV6-2/TRBV6-3	TRBD2	TRBJ2-1	-	15	TGTGCCAGCAGTCCCGGGACTAGCGCAATGGATGAGCAGTTCTTC	CASSPGTSAMDEQFF
TRBV28	-	TRBJ2-5	-	12	TGTGCCAGCAGTTTAACCAAAGAGACCCAGTACTTC	CASSLTKETQYF
TRBV9	-	TRBJ2-2	once	13	TGTGCCAGCAGCGCAGACTTAGGGGGGGAGCTGTTTTTT	CASSADLGGELFF
TRBV3-1/TRBV3-2	TRBD1	TRBJ1-5	-	15	TGTGCCAGCAGCCAAGACTCAGGGGGTGGGCAGCCCCAGCATTTT	CASSQDSGGGQPQHF
TRBV19	-	TRBJ2-7	-	17	TGTGCCAGTAGTATTTCCCTTGGACTTCTCGCACGGGGCGAGCAGTACTTC	CASSISLGLLARGEQYF
TRBV30	-	TRBJ1-2	-	10	TGTGCCTGGAGTGGAGTTGGCTACACCTTC	CAWSGVGYTF
TRBV28	-	TRBJ1-5	once	15	TGTGCCAGCAGTTTGAGTTCCGGGACCAATCAGCCCCAGCATTTT	CASSLSSGTNQPQHF
TRBV7-2	TRBD2	TRBJ2-3	-	17	TGTGCCAGCTCCAGAGGAGGGGCGGGAGGGGTGGCAGATACGCAGTATTTT	CASSRGGAGGVADTQYF